A single sample is the source of the 19 T cell receptor beta chains below, sequenced in a study of blood T cells in healthy people across ages. A second PCR of about 7 to 12 cycles used a sample-barcoded 5' primer and a J-beta primer mix. TCRdb called the 5' RACE reads again in MiXCR, with one record for every CDR3 protein. This sample has more than 800,000 distinct CDR3 sequences, with 35% to 50% found just once. The sample consisted of blood. The receptor set was obtained from a woman in her fifties or sixties in good health.

Only a few counts were recorded for this clonotype. The chain links TRBV7-9 to TRBJ2-1; TRBD2 aligns across 10 bases. This CDR3 contains 15 residues. The germline CDR1 and CDR2 sequences are SEHNR and FQNEAQ (reference sequence). V dropped 3 bases and J dropped 4; count of bases not matched to a gene: 3. The CDR3 is CASSFGTSVYNEQFF. The CDR3 coding sequence is TGTGCCAGCAGCTTCGGGACTAGCGTATACAATGAGCAGTTCTTC.

The rearrangement links TRBV29-1 to TRBJ2-1; the D is unclear. The CDR3 contains 10 residues. Trimming took 4 bases from V and 10 from J, leaving 8 bases between them. Germline V gene data show CDR1 as SQVTM and CDR2 as ANQGSEA. The DNA for the CDR3 is TGCAGCGTTGGAAGCAGAGAGCAGTTCTTC. This encodes CSVGSREQFF.

The rearrangement uses TRBV12-3 or TRBV12-4 and TRBJ2-7; D might be TRBD1 (6 bases). Trimming took off 5 bases at V and 3 bases at J, with 20 bases between the two ends. This CDR3 contains 16 residues. CDR3 region: CASSGRRGQINYEQYF. CDR3 coding DNA: TGTGCCAGCAGTGGCCGCCGGGGACAAATAAACTACGAGCAGTACTTC.

This clonotype was observed a few times. This chain links TRBV15 with TRBJ1-1; a possible D gene is TRBD1 (5 bases). V lost 0 bases, J lost 2 bases, and 13 bases lay in between. CDR1 and CDR2 (germline): LNHNV, YYDKDF (reference sequence). CDR3 length equals 16 residues. CDR3 nucleotides: TGTGCCACCAGCAGAGAGGGAGGGCAGGGCAACACTGAAGCTTTCTTT. It specifies CATSREGGQGNTEAFF.

The chain is built from TRBV10-1 and TRBJ1-5; no reliable D call. Trimming left V 6 bases short and J 0 bases short, with 18 bases between. Germline lookup yields CDR1 WNHNN and CDR2 SYGVQD (reference sequence). The CDR3 is made up of 17 amino acids. The CDR3 here is CASRLEDNRHSNQPQHF. CDR3 nucleotides: TGCGCCAGCAGACTTGAGGATAATCGACATAGCAATCAGCCCCAGCATTTT.

J is TRBJ2-6 and V is TRBV6-1, with D hard to call. There are 14 residues in the CDR3. Germline assignment: CDR1 MNHNS and CDR2 SASEGT. With 6 bases removed from V and 0 bases from J, the gap between germline ends came to 6 bases. The CDR3 nucleotides are TGTGCCAGCAGGGTTACCTCTGGGGCCAACGTCCTGACTTTC. Translated: CASRVTSGANVLTF.

This clonotype was observed a few times. The chain links TRBV4-2 to TRBJ1-5; D is perhaps TRBD1 (5 bases). This CDR3 spans 15 amino acids. Trimming cost V 0 bases and J 6 bases, with 12 bases left between them. CDR1 is LGHNA and CDR2 is YNFKEQ in the germline V gene. The CDR3 region is CASSQEPRGGQPQHF. In nucleotides, the CDR3 is TGTGCCAGCAGCCAAGAGCCACGCGGGGGTCAGCCCCAGCATTTT.

This clonotype has a handful of counts. The chain carries TRBV12-3 or TRBV12-4 and TRBJ2-7; 8 bases fit TRBD2. J gave up 6 bases and V 5 bases, and 9 bases lay outside the gene matches. This CDR3 comprises 14 residues. The CDR3 sequence is CASSPPGLVSEQYF. The CDR3 DNA reads as TGTGCCAGCAGTCCCCCGGGACTAGTCTCCGAGCAGTACTTC.

At least ten counts were recorded for this clonotype. The rearrangement links TRBV10-3 to TRBJ2-1; no definite D call. The CDR3 contains 14 residues. Germline assignment: CDR1 ENHRY and CDR2 SYGVKD. V was shortened by 6 bases and J by 4 bases, with 13 bases between the two germline ends. In DNA, the CDR3 is TGTGCCATCAGCCCTGGGGTGGGATACAATGAGCAGTTCTTC. It encodes CAISPGVGYNEQFF.

This clonotype appeared a few times. CDR3 sequence (DNA): TGTGCCAGCAGTTTATTCGGGGAAGAGACCCAGTACTTC. It codes for CASSLFGEETQYF. This chain connects TRBV28 to TRBJ2-5, with D possibly being TRBD2 (5 bases). The ends were cut back, 1 base at V and 3 bases at J, with 6 bases in the middle. From germline, CDR1 is MDHEN and CDR2 SYDVKM. CDR3 length: 13 residues.

This clonotype was found a few times. V is TRBV11-3 and J is TRBJ2-7; D is unresolved. V was shortened by 0 bases and J by 4 bases, with 7 bases between the two germline ends. Germline assignment: CDR1 SGHNT and CDR2 YENEEA. The CDR3 has 13 residues. CDR3 protein: CASSLDAGYEQYF. The CDR3 DNA reads TGTGCCAGCAGCTTAGATGCTGGGTACGAGCAGTACTTC.

This rearrangement joins TRBV11-2 to TRBJ2-7; D may be TRBD1 (7 bases). The CDR3 covers 12 residues. V was pared by 7 bases and J by 9 bases, with 16 bases between. The germline CDR1 and CDR2 sequences are SGHAT and FQNNGV. In DNA, the CDR3 is TGTGCCAGCAACCAGAGGGGGCGGGGGCAGTACTTC. It yields the protein CASNQRGRGQYF. Full variable domain (rest looked up from reference TRBV11-2 and TRBJ2-7): EAGVAQSPRYKIIEKRQSVAFWCNPISGHATLYWYQQILGQGPKLLIQFQNNGVVDDSQLPKDRFSAERLKGVDSTLKIQPAKLEDSAVYLCASNQRGRGQYFGPGTRLTVT.

This clonotype came up many times. The CDR3 DNA follows: TGTGCCAGCAGCCCGGCGACAGGGCCCGACGAGCAGTACTTC. It specifies CASSPATGPDEQYF. The V gene is TRBV4-2, the J gene TRBJ2-7; 7 positions match TRBD1. CDR3 length: 14 residues. V was clipped by 4 bases and J by 5 bases; unmatched bases: 8. Per germline, CDR1 LGHNA and CDR2 YNFKEQ.

The chain employs TRBV29-1 and TRBJ1-1, with 8 bases matching TRBD1. This CDR3 has 11 amino acids. CDR1 and CDR2 (germline): SQVTM, ANQGSEA. Losses at the gene ends were 8 bases for V and 9 bases for J; bases not matched to a gene: 8. The CDR3: CSPSQGGKAFF. DNA of the CDR3: TGCAGCCCGTCACAGGGGGGAAAAGCTTTCTTT.

The chain recombines TRBV5-1 with TRBJ2-3, with D unresolved. Germline-derived CDR1 and CDR2 are SGHRS and YFSETQ. There are 13 residues in the CDR3. V was pared by 4 bases and J by 2 bases, with 8 bases between. CDR3 sequence (DNA): TGCGCCAGCAGCGTGGAACTCACAGATACGCAGTATTTT. This translates into CASSVELTDTQYF.

The rearrangement joins TRBV10-3 to TRBJ1-2; TRBD1 matches 7 bases. Per the germline V gene, CDR1 is ENHRY and CDR2 is SYGVKD. The CDR3 sequence is 13 residues long. V dropped 3 bases and J dropped 8; count of bases not matched to a gene: 6. CDR3 region: CAISDLAGGGYTF. As DNA, the CDR3 is TGTGCCATCAGTGATCTGGCAGGGGGGGGCTACACCTTC.

For the CDR3, the DNA is TGTGCCAGCAGGACGGACAGGGTAAGGGGCGAGCAGTACTTC. It translates to CASRTDRVRGEQYF. The rearrangement links TRBV12-3 or TRBV12-4 to TRBJ2-4; 8 nucleotides line up with TRBD1. With the DNA end fitting TRBJ2-7 better, the J assignment may be wrong. This CDR3 region has 14 residues.

This chain connects TRBV30 to TRBJ1-2, with a weak D call TRBD1 (6 bases). This CDR3 contains 13 residues. The V end lost 5 bases, the J end lost 7 bases, and 17 bases lay between the germline ends. Germline V CDR1 and CDR2: GTSNPN, SVGIG (reference sequence). The CDR3 DNA reads as TGTGCCTGGGGCAAGATAGGGGGAGGTGGCTACACCTTC. Encoded protein: CAWGKIGGGGYTF.

The chain is built from TRBV12-3 or TRBV12-4 and TRBJ2-1, with D maybe TRBD2 (6 bases). Trimming took off 3 bases at V and 2 bases at J, with 11 bases between the two ends. CDR3 length: 15 amino acids. As DNA, the CDR3 is TGTGCCAGCAGTTTCGCGGGATTCCCCTACAATGAGCAGTTCTTC. It codes for CASSFAGFPYNEQFF.